One and the same sample provided the 13 T cell receptor beta chains below, sequenced in a study of OX40 agonist ivuxolimab in advanced cancers. The library was obtained by the immunoSEQ multiplex PCR assay. TCRdb mirrors the immuneACCESS table, restricted to in-frame sequences. Some clones are absent from its copies; in checked studies, under half trace to an unresolved V gene, and the reason for the others is unknown. The sample table contains over 15,000 clones; only one count was recorded for 90% of them. 45% to 50% of the sample rests with the top ten. The source was CD4+ or CD8+ T cells sorted from blood, collected in a trial of the OX40 agonist ivuxolimab. The receptor source for this set is an adult with an advanced solid tumor such as melanoma, head and neck, liver or kidney cancer.

This chain connects TRBV5-6 to TRBJ1-1, with D perhaps matching TRBD1 (6 bases). V was clipped by 3 bases and J by 4 bases, with 13 bases between them. This CDR3 comprises 14 residues. CDR1 and CDR2 (germline): SGHDT, YYEEEE. CDR3 nucleotide sequence: TGTGCCAGCAGCTATACAGGGTTAACCACTGAAGCTTTCTTT. Translated, it gives CASSYTGLTTEAFF.

The chain links TRBV9 to TRBJ2-5, with 8 nucleotides matching TRBD1. From germline, CDR1 is SGDLS and CDR2 YYNGEE. CDR3 size: 15 residues. V shed 0 bases, J shed 3 bases, and the junction held 4 bases outside the gene matches. CDR3 sequence: CASSVGQGQEETQYF. The CDR3 DNA sequence: TGTGCCAGCAGCGTAGGACAGGGGCAAGAAGAGACCCAGTACTTC.

V gene TRBV27 combines with J gene TRBJ2-1; perhaps TRBD2 as D (5 bases). The CDR3 is 15 amino acids. Trimming shortened V by 0 bases and J by 4 bases, and 10 bases separated the two germline ends. The germline CDR1 and CDR2 sequences are MNHEY and SMNVEV (reference sequence). CDR3 sequence: CASSLSPGFYNEQFF. In nucleotides, the CDR3 is TGTGCCAGCAGTTTATCGCCGGGATTTTACAATGAGCAGTTCTTC.

This rearrangement joins TRBV7-9 to TRBJ1-1; D gene ambiguous. V gave up 5 bases and J gave up 3 bases, with 16 bases separating them. This CDR3 has 15 residues. Germline V gives CDR1 SEHNR, CDR2 FQNEAQ (reference sequence). The CDR3 reads CASSPRNGVHTEAFF. The CDR3 DNA is TGTGCCAGCAGCCCGCGGAACGGGGTGCACACTGAAGCTTTCTTT.

The J gene is TRBJ2-7, the V gene TRBV28; 7 nucleotides align to TRBD1. The CDR3 loop spans 15 amino acids. Looked up from germline, CDR1 is MDHEN and CDR2 is SYDVKM. V gave up 6 bases and J gave up 2 bases; unmatched junction bases: 10. CDR3 protein: CASRSDRHGPYEQYF. The CDR3 coding sequence is TGTGCCAGCAGATCGGACAGGCACGGCCCCTACGAGCAGTACTTC. The full variable domain, completed using reference TRBV28 and TRBJ2-7, is DVKVTQSSRYLVKRTGEKVFLECVQDMDHENMFWYRQDPGLGLRLIYFSYDVKMKEKGDIPEGYSVSREKKERFSLILESASTNQTSMYLCASRSDRHGPYEQYFGPGTRLTVT.

V gene TRBV7-2 combines with J gene TRBJ2-3; D is unresolved. Trimming shortened V by 1 base and J by 1 base, and 3 bases separated the two germline ends. The germline V gene has CDR1 SGHTA and CDR2 FQGNSA. CDR3 length: 13 amino acids. CDR3 region: CASSLGRTDTQYF. CDR3 DNA sequence: TGTGCCAGCAGCTTAGGCCGCACAGATACGCAGTATTTT.

The sample holds a few counts of this clone. This chain uses TRBV28 with TRBJ2-3; 9 bases align to TRBD1. This CDR3 is built from 15 residues. The V and J ends lost 3 bases and 2 bases, in that order; junction bases with no gene match: 3. Germline CDR1 MDHEN, CDR2 SYDVKM. CDR3 bases: TGTGCCAGCAGTTTTGACAGGGGGGCCACAGATACGCAGTATTTT. Its translation is CASSFDRGATDTQYF.

This rearrangement joins TRBV27 to TRBJ2-2; 9 bases are a match to TRBD2. CDR3 length equals 15 residues. Germline CDR1 reads MNHEY; CDR2 reads SMNVEV (reference sequence). Trimming cost V 7 bases and J 1 base; bases outside gene matches: 4. The CDR3 region is CASNLSGGNTGELFF. The CDR3 nucleotides are TGTGCCAGCAACCTTAGCGGGGGGAACACCGGGGAGCTGTTTTTT.

This chain uses TRBV7-9 with TRBJ2-2; 8 positions agree with TRBD2. Looked up from germline, CDR1 is SEHNR and CDR2 is FQNEAQ (reference sequence). The J segment lost 4 bases and the V segment lost 2 bases, leaving 6 bases of the junction unmatched. This CDR3 spans 16 amino acids. The CDR3 DNA sequence: TGTGCCAGCAGCTTACCGGGACTAGGGGTCACCGGGGAGCTGTTTTTT. Translated: CASSLPGLGVTGELFF.

By proportion, this clone is medium-sized. The rearrangement links TRBV9 to TRBJ2-7, with TRBD1 matching 8 bases. CDR1 SGDLS and CDR2 YYNGEE come from the germline V gene. CDR3 length equals 14 residues. The V segment lost 3 bases and the J segment 7 bases; nucleotides outside the gene matches: 9. The CDR3 DNA is TGTGCCAGCAGCGACCGGGACAGGTTAGGAGAGCAGTACTTC. Protein product: CASSDRDRLGEQYF.

The chain carries TRBV27 and TRBJ2-1; D perhaps matches TRBD2 (6 bases). V lost 3 bases to trimming and J lost 3 bases, with 12 bases between them. CDR3 length: 15 amino acids. Per the germline V gene, CDR1 is MNHEY and CDR2 is SMNVEV (reference sequence). CDR3 nucleotide sequence: TGTGCCAGCAGTTTTTTTGGCGGGGACTACAATGAGCAGTTCTTC. Translating it yields CASSFFGGDYNEQFF.

The gene calls are TRBV14 and TRBJ2-1, with TRBD2 matching 8 bases. The CDR3 loop spans 14 amino acids. The germline V gene encodes CDR1 SGHDN and CDR2 FVKESK. V gave up 3 bases and J gave up 8 bases; unmatched junction bases: 6. The CDR3 loop is CASSQLAGFDEQFF. The CDR3 DNA reads TGTGCCAGCAGCCAGTTAGCGGGATTTGATGAGCAGTTCTTC.

The chain recombines TRBV4-1 with TRBJ2-2; 11 bases align to TRBD2. Germline CDR1 MGHRA, CDR2 YSYEKL. There are 16 residues in the CDR3. The junction had 1 base not matched to a gene; V was cut back by 0 bases and J by 4 bases. The CDR3 bases are TGCGCCAGCAGCCAAGAGGGACTAGCGGTCACCGGGGAGCTGTTTTTT. This codes for CASSQEGLAVTGELFF.